These 29 T cell receptor beta chains came from one sample sequenced in a study of CD8+CD57+ T cells in acquired aplastic anemia (dated 2018 in TCRdb). Flow cytometry had shown CD8+CD57+ cell expansion in the patients selected for sequencing. The run used an Illumina HiSeq 2000. TCR beta VDJ combination and CDR3 sequence profiling used genomic DNA as the template. TCRdb reran the public reads through fastp at Q25 and MiXCR, keeping productive beta chains. Each entry merges the rows of one CDR3 protein and shows their most common DNA and genes. The table for this sample lists about 180,000 distinct CDR3 sequences; around 50% of them were counted only once. Over 10% of the sample is held by the ten biggest clonotypes. The sequencing input was sorted CD4+, CD8+, or CD8+CD57+ T cells (not recorded which) from PBMCs. The receptors were sampled from a human donor with aplastic anemia.

This clonotype has more than one count but fewer than ten. The chain is built from TRBV7-2 and TRBJ2-1; tentatively, D is TRBD2 (6 bases). This CDR3 region has 15 residues. V lost 3 bases, J lost 6 bases, and 15 bases lay in between. CDR1 is SGHTA, CDR2 FQGNSA, per germline. CDR3 coding DNA: TGTGCCAGCAGCTTCGTCAGTATGGGAGGCAATGAGCAGTTCTTC. It translates to CASSFVSMGGNEQFF.

This clonotype has a handful of counts. The genes are TRBV19 and TRBJ2-3; tentatively, D is TRBD2 (5 bases). V shed 9 bases and J shed 3 bases, with 16 bases lying between them. The CDR3 covers 14 residues. Germline V lookup: CDR1 LNHDA, CDR2 SQIVND (reference sequence). CDR3 loop: CASQIGLGTDTQYF. The CDR3 DNA reads TGTGCCAGCCAGATCGGACTGGGGACAGATACGCAGTATTTT.

The rearrangement joins TRBV12-3 or TRBV12-4 to TRBJ2-1, with D hard to call. V was clipped by 3 bases and J by 5 bases, with 8 bases between them. The CDR3 has 13 residues. For the CDR3, the DNA is TGTGCCAGCAGTTTCGGACGACACAATGAGCAGTTCTTC. Encoded protein: CASSFGRHNEQFF.

This clonotype has more than one count but fewer than ten. The chain carries TRBV12-3 or TRBV12-4 and TRBJ2-1; maybe TRBD2 (5 bases). V gave up 7 bases and J gave up 10 bases, with 11 bases separating them. The CDR3 consists of 11 residues. CDR3 sequence: CASNSPGEQFF. CDR3 in DNA: TGTGCCAGCAACAGTCCGGGGGAGCAGTTCTTC.

V is TRBV14 and J is TRBJ1-4, with D tentatively TRBD1 (5 bases). Germline lookup yields CDR1 SGHDN and CDR2 FVKESK. The CDR3 totals 15 residues. V was cut by 8 bases and J by 3 bases, with 16 bases left in between. The CDR3 DNA reads as TGTGCCAGCCGATTGTCGGGGCAGTCTAATGAAAAACTGTTTTTT. Encoded protein: CASRLSGQSNEKLFF.

This clonotype was seen at least ten times. The V call is TRBV6-5, the J call TRBJ2-5; D is unclear. CDR1 and CDR2 from the germline V gene are MNHEY and SVGAGI. Trimming shortened V by 2 bases and J by 0 bases, and 4 bases separated the two germline ends. The CDR3 consists of 13 residues. CDR3 in amino acids: CASSYRYQETQYF. The CDR3 DNA reads as TGTGCCAGCAGTTACCGGTACCAAGAGACCCAGTACTTC.

The V gene is TRBV2, the J gene TRBJ2-5; TRBD2 matches 8 bases. The V segment lost 10 bases and the J segment 2 bases; nucleotides outside the gene matches: 9. Germline values: CDR1 SNHLY, CDR2 FYNNEI. This CDR3 spans 14 amino acids. CDR3 protein: CATRGGLPQETQYF. The DNA of the CDR3 is TGTGCCACCCGGGGGGGGCTTCCGCAAGAGACCCAGTACTTC. Based on the CDR3 plus reference TRBV2 and TRBJ2-5, the full variable domain is EPEVTQTPSHQVTQMGQEVILRCVPISNHLYFYWYRQILGQKVEFLVSFYNNEISEKSEIFDDQFSVERPDGSNFTLKIRSTKLEDSAMYFCATRGGLPQETQYFGPGTRLLVL.

As concerns this clonotype: The junction differs from germline at one of its ends, possibly a read error. The chain links TRBV15 to TRBJ2-7, with 7 bases lining up with TRBD1. In germline, CDR1 is LNHNV, CDR2 YYDKDF (reference sequence). The CDR3 contains 14 residues. The CDR3: CASSPPPTGAEQYF. CDR3 bases: TGTGCCAGCAGCCCTCCACCTACAGGGGCCGAGCAGTACTTC. Filled out from reference TRBV15 and TRBJ2-7, the complete variable domain reads DAMVIQNPRYQVTQFGKPVTLSCSQTLNHNVMYWYQQKSSQAPKLLFHYYDKDFNNEADTPDNFQSRRPNTSFCFLDIRSPGLGDTAMYLCASSPPPTGAEQYFGPGTRLTVT.

This clonotype was seen repeatedly, ten times or more. The chain joins TRBV5-6 to TRBJ1-4; no clear D. Germline loops: CDR1 SGHDT, CDR2 YYEEEE. V was clipped by 4 bases and J by 1 base, with 11 bases between them. This CDR3 has 15 amino acids. The CDR3 DNA is TGTGCCAGCAGCAATCAGGCAGGAACTAATGAAAAACTGTTTTTT. It codes for CASSNQAGTNEKLFF.

This clonotype was picked up many times. The chain links TRBV7-6 to TRBJ1-6; maybe TRBD1 (5 bases). The CDR3 extends over 15 amino acids. The germline gives CDR1 SGHVS, CDR2 FNYEAQ. Trimming left V 1 base short and J 7 bases short, with 11 bases between. CDR3 nucleotide sequence: TGTGCCAGCAGCTTAGTGCGACAGCTCAATTCACCCCTCCACTTT. The encoded protein is CASSLVRQLNSPLHF.

The chain joins TRBV7-9 to TRBJ2-2; D perhaps matches TRBD1 (5 bases). The CDR3 runs 15 residues. CDR1 is SEHNR and CDR2 is FQNEAQ in the germline V gene (reference sequence). Trimming stripped 2 bases from V and 5 bases from J, with 12 bases between. The CDR3 loop reads CASSLSPAGTGELFF. CDR3 DNA: TGTGCCAGCAGCTTATCCCCAGCAGGGACCGGGGAGCTGTTTTTT.

This clonotype appeared many times. The chain employs TRBV5-1 and TRBJ2-2; 9 bases align to TRBD1. From germline, CDR1 is SGHRS and CDR2 YFSETQ. This CDR3 contains 16 residues. V dropped 4 bases and J dropped 2; count of bases not matched to a gene: 6. The CDR3 bases are TGCGCCAGCAGCAGACTGGGACAGGGTAACACCGGGGAGCTGTTTTTT. Protein product: CASSRLGQGNTGELFF.

The V gene is TRBV6-4, the J gene TRBJ2-1; 9 bases are shared with TRBD1. This CDR3 contains 16 residues. The germline CDR1 and CDR2 sequences are MRHNA and SNTAGT. With 0 bases clipped from V and 6 bases from J, the junction kept 6 bases outside the gene matches. The CDR3 DNA reads TGTGCCAGCAGTGACTCCCCGGGACAGGGTCCCAATGAGCAGTTCTTC. Translated, it gives CASSDSPGQGPNEQFF.

This clonotype is a singleton in its sample. The chain links TRBV10-2 to TRBJ2-1; 7 bases align to TRBD2. There are 13 residues in the CDR3. In germline, CDR1 is WSHSY, CDR2 SAAADI. J was trimmed by 4 bases and V by 9 bases; bases with no gene match: 6. In nucleotides, the CDR3 is TGCGCCAGTTCGAGCGGGGAATACAATGAGCAGTTCTTC. It is translated as CASSSGEYNEQFF.

In its sample, this clonotype was seen many times. The chain is built from TRBV5-1 and TRBJ2-7; 10 bases map to TRBD1. Germline loops: CDR1 SGHRS, CDR2 YFSETQ. V shed 5 bases, J shed 2 bases, and the junction held 4 bases outside the gene matches. The CDR3 runs 14 residues. CDR3 sequence reads: CASRPGQGTYEQYF. CDR3 bases: TGCGCCAGCAGGCCGGGACAGGGGACCTACGAGCAGTACTTC.

About this clonotype itself: A clone one base away is much larger, so this may be a read error. The J gene is TRBJ2-7, the V gene TRBV2, with 9 bases identical to TRBD2. The ends lost 6 bases at V and 7 bases at J; junction bases unmatched: 7. The germline CDR1 and CDR2 sequences are SNHLY and FYNNEI. This CDR3 is built from 13 residues. CDR3 nucleotide sequence: TGTGCCAGCAGGGGCGGGGGGGGAGGTGAGCAGTACTTC. Amino acids: CASRGGGGGEQYF.

This clonotype was seen once. This chain links TRBV5-1 with TRBJ1-1; TRBD1 matches 7 bases. CDR1 is SGHRS, CDR2 YFSETQ, per germline. The CDR3 is made up of 13 amino acids. V was pared by 4 bases and J by 4 bases, with 4 bases of the junction left unmatched. CDR3 loop: CASSPTGITEAFF. The CDR3, as DNA: TGCGCCAGCAGCCCGACAGGGATCACTGAAGCTTTCTTT.

Ten or more counts support this clonotype. The rearrangement uses TRBV6-1 and TRBJ1-5; a possible D gene is TRBD1 (6 bases). Germline CDR1 reads MNHNS; CDR2 reads SASEGT. The CDR3 loop spans 15 amino acids. Trimming shortened V by 4 bases and J by 6 bases, and 16 bases separated the two germline ends. CDR3 bases: TGTGCCAGCAGTGTGAGTCCGTTGGGGGCTCAGCCCCAGCATTTT. As protein: CASSVSPLGAQPQHF.

The V and J genes are TRBV15 and TRBJ2-3, with no clear D. CDR1 is LNHNV and CDR2 is YYDKDF in the germline V gene (reference sequence). This CDR3 spans 16 amino acids. V lost 5 bases and J lost 2, with 17 bases in between. The CDR3 DNA reads TGTGCCACCAGCTCGAGGAAGGGCGGACCCACAGATACGCAGTATTTT. Protein: CATSSRKGGPTDTQYF. The variable domain in full, with the rest retrieved from reference TRBV15 and TRBJ2-3, is DAMVIQNPRYQVTQFGKPVTLSCSQTLNHNVMYWYQQKSSQAPKLLFHYYDKDFNNEADTPDNFQSRRPNTSFCFLDIRSPGLGDTAMYLCATSSRKGGPTDTQYFGPGTRLTVL.

The chain employs TRBV15 and TRBJ2-7; TRBD2 aligns across 13 bases. The CDR3 spans 15 residues. Trimming at V came to 4 bases and at J to 2 bases, leaving 2 bases not matched to a gene. Per the germline V gene, CDR1 is LNHNV and CDR2 is YYDKDF (reference sequence). In DNA, the CDR3 is TGTGCCACCAGCAAGGGACTAGCGGGGACCTACGAGCAGTACTTC. It specifies CATSKGLAGTYEQYF.

This clonotype was detected only a few times. This chain uses TRBV7-6 with TRBJ1-1; D not certain. V dropped 1 base and J dropped 4 bases, with 13 bases sitting between them. Germline-derived CDR1 and CDR2 are SGHVS and FNYEAQ. The CDR3 contains 15 residues. As DNA, the CDR3 is TGTGCCAGCAGCTTAGGTCTGGGGAGAGGCACTGAAGCTTTCTTT. It is translated as CASSLGLGRGTEAFF.

There are many counts of this clonotype. The chain has TRBV29-1 and TRBJ2-2; 7 bases agree with TRBD2. CDR1 and CDR2 (germline): SQVTM, ANQGSEA. This CDR3 is built from 13 residues. The V and J ends lost 4 bases and 7 bases, in that order; junction bases with no gene match: 6. DNA of the CDR3: TGCAGCGTTGCGAGAGGGGAGGGCGGGGAGCTGTTTTTT. This gives the protein CSVARGEGGELFF.

The chain recombines TRBV24-1 with TRBJ1-4; 7 nucleotides align to TRBD1. Trimming at V came to 5 bases and at J to 5 bases, leaving 10 bases not matched to a gene. This CDR3 contains 16 residues. Germline loops: CDR1 KGHDR, CDR2 SFDVKD. CDR3 sequence reads: CATSVGSGTENEKLFF. DNA of the CDR3: TGTGCCACCAGTGTTGGATCCGGGACAGAAAATGAAAAACTGTTTTTT.

The chain links TRBV25-1 to TRBJ1-6; 9 bases fit TRBD1. Trimming at V came to 6 bases and at J to 7 bases, leaving 10 bases not matched to a gene. CDR3 length: 16 residues. Germline V lookup: CDR1 MGHDK, CDR2 SYGVNS. The CDR3 DNA follows: TGTGCCAGCAGGGGAGGCCGGGACAGGGAAAATTCACCCCTCCACTTT. Translation gives CASRGGRDRENSPLHF.

The chain has TRBV2 and TRBJ2-2, with unresolved D. This CDR3 is 13 amino acids long. V was cut by 3 bases and J by 7 bases, with 9 bases left in between. CDR1 and CDR2 from the germline V gene are SNHLY and FYNNEI. CDR3 in DNA: TGTGCCAGCAGTGACGGCGTGGTCGGGGAGCTGTTTTTT. Protein: CASSDGVVGELFF.

This chain connects TRBV6-5 to TRBJ2-5, with a weak D call TRBD1 (5 bases). The CDR3 sequence is 16 residues long. Germline CDR1 is MNHEY and CDR2 is SVGAGI. With 2 bases removed from V and 5 bases from J, the gap between germline ends came to 18 bases. The CDR3 DNA is TGTGCCAGCAGTTACCGGGCAGGGTTGGTTGCGGAGACCCAGTACTTC. As protein: CASSYRAGLVAETQYF.

In the case of this clonotype: Germline and junction disagree at one end, which may indicate a read error. This chain links TRBV24-1 with TRBJ2-2; TRBD1 matches at 10 bases. Per the germline V gene, CDR1 is KGHDR and CDR2 is SFDVKD. This CDR3 spans 14 amino acids. The CDR3 nucleotides read TGTGCCACTGAGGGACAGGGGTCGACCGGGGAGCTGTTTTTC. Translated: CATEGQGSTGELFF.

The V call is TRBV5-1, the J call TRBJ1-2, with D possibly matching TRBD1 (5 bases). Germline lookup yields CDR1 SGHRS and CDR2 YFSETQ. This CDR3 has 14 amino acids. Deletions cut 0 bases from V and 7 bases from J, with 13 bases between. In DNA form, the CDR3 reads TGCGCCAGCAGCTTGGCGGGGCAGGGAACTGGCTACACCTTC. Translating it yields CASSLAGQGTGYTF.

The chain uses TRBV10-1 and TRBJ2-1; 9 bases agree with TRBD1. Germline V lookup: CDR1 WNHNN, CDR2 SYGVQD (reference sequence). The CDR3 has 15 residues. After removal of 2 bases from V and 3 bases from J, the junction contained 2 bases not matched to a gene. CDR3 loop: CASSEGTGNYNEQFF. CDR3 nucleotide sequence: TGCGCCAGCAGTGAGGGGACAGGGAACTACAATGAGCAGTTCTTC.